This T cell receptor (beta chain) was recorded in a study of blood T cell repertoires in COVID-19. Background on the study: The United States, Italy and Spain provided the acute and convalescent COVID-19 samples.

Everyone who took part was roughly 18 to 89 years old, and they came from about 25 US areas. The protocol was immunoSEQ multiplex PCR, while the TCRdb copy is restricted to in-frame clones and leaves out a portion. This sample carries some 300,000 clones, nearly 90% of them seen once, and the ten largest clones take approximately 1%. Trimming took 4 bases from V and 3 from J; bases not matched to a gene: 4. The germline CDR1 and CDR2 sequences are KGHDR and SFDVKD. The CDR3 is made up of 16 amino acids. The receptor's source is a woman in her 30s who had recovered from COVID-19. V and J are TRBV24-1 and TRBJ2-1, with 11 bases fitting TRBD1. Sample: PBMCs or T cells enriched from blood (not recorded which). This CDR3 reads CATSDPGTGGYNEQFF. The CDR3 DNA sequence: TGTGCCACCAGTGACCCCGGGACAGGGGGCTACAATGAGCAGTTCTTC.